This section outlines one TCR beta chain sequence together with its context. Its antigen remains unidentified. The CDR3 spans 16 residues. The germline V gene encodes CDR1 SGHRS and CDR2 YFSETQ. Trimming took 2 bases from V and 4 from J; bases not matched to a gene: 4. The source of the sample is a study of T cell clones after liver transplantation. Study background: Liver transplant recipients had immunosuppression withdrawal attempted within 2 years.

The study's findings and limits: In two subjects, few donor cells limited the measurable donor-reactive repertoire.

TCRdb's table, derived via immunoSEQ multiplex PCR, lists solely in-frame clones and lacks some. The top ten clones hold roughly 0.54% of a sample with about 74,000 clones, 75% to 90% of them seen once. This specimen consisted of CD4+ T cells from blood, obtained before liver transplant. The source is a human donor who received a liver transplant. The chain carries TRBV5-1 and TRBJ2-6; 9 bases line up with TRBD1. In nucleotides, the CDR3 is TGCGCCAGCAGCTTACAGGGGGCGAGCGGGGCCAACGTCCTGACTTTC. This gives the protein CASSLQGASGANVLTF.